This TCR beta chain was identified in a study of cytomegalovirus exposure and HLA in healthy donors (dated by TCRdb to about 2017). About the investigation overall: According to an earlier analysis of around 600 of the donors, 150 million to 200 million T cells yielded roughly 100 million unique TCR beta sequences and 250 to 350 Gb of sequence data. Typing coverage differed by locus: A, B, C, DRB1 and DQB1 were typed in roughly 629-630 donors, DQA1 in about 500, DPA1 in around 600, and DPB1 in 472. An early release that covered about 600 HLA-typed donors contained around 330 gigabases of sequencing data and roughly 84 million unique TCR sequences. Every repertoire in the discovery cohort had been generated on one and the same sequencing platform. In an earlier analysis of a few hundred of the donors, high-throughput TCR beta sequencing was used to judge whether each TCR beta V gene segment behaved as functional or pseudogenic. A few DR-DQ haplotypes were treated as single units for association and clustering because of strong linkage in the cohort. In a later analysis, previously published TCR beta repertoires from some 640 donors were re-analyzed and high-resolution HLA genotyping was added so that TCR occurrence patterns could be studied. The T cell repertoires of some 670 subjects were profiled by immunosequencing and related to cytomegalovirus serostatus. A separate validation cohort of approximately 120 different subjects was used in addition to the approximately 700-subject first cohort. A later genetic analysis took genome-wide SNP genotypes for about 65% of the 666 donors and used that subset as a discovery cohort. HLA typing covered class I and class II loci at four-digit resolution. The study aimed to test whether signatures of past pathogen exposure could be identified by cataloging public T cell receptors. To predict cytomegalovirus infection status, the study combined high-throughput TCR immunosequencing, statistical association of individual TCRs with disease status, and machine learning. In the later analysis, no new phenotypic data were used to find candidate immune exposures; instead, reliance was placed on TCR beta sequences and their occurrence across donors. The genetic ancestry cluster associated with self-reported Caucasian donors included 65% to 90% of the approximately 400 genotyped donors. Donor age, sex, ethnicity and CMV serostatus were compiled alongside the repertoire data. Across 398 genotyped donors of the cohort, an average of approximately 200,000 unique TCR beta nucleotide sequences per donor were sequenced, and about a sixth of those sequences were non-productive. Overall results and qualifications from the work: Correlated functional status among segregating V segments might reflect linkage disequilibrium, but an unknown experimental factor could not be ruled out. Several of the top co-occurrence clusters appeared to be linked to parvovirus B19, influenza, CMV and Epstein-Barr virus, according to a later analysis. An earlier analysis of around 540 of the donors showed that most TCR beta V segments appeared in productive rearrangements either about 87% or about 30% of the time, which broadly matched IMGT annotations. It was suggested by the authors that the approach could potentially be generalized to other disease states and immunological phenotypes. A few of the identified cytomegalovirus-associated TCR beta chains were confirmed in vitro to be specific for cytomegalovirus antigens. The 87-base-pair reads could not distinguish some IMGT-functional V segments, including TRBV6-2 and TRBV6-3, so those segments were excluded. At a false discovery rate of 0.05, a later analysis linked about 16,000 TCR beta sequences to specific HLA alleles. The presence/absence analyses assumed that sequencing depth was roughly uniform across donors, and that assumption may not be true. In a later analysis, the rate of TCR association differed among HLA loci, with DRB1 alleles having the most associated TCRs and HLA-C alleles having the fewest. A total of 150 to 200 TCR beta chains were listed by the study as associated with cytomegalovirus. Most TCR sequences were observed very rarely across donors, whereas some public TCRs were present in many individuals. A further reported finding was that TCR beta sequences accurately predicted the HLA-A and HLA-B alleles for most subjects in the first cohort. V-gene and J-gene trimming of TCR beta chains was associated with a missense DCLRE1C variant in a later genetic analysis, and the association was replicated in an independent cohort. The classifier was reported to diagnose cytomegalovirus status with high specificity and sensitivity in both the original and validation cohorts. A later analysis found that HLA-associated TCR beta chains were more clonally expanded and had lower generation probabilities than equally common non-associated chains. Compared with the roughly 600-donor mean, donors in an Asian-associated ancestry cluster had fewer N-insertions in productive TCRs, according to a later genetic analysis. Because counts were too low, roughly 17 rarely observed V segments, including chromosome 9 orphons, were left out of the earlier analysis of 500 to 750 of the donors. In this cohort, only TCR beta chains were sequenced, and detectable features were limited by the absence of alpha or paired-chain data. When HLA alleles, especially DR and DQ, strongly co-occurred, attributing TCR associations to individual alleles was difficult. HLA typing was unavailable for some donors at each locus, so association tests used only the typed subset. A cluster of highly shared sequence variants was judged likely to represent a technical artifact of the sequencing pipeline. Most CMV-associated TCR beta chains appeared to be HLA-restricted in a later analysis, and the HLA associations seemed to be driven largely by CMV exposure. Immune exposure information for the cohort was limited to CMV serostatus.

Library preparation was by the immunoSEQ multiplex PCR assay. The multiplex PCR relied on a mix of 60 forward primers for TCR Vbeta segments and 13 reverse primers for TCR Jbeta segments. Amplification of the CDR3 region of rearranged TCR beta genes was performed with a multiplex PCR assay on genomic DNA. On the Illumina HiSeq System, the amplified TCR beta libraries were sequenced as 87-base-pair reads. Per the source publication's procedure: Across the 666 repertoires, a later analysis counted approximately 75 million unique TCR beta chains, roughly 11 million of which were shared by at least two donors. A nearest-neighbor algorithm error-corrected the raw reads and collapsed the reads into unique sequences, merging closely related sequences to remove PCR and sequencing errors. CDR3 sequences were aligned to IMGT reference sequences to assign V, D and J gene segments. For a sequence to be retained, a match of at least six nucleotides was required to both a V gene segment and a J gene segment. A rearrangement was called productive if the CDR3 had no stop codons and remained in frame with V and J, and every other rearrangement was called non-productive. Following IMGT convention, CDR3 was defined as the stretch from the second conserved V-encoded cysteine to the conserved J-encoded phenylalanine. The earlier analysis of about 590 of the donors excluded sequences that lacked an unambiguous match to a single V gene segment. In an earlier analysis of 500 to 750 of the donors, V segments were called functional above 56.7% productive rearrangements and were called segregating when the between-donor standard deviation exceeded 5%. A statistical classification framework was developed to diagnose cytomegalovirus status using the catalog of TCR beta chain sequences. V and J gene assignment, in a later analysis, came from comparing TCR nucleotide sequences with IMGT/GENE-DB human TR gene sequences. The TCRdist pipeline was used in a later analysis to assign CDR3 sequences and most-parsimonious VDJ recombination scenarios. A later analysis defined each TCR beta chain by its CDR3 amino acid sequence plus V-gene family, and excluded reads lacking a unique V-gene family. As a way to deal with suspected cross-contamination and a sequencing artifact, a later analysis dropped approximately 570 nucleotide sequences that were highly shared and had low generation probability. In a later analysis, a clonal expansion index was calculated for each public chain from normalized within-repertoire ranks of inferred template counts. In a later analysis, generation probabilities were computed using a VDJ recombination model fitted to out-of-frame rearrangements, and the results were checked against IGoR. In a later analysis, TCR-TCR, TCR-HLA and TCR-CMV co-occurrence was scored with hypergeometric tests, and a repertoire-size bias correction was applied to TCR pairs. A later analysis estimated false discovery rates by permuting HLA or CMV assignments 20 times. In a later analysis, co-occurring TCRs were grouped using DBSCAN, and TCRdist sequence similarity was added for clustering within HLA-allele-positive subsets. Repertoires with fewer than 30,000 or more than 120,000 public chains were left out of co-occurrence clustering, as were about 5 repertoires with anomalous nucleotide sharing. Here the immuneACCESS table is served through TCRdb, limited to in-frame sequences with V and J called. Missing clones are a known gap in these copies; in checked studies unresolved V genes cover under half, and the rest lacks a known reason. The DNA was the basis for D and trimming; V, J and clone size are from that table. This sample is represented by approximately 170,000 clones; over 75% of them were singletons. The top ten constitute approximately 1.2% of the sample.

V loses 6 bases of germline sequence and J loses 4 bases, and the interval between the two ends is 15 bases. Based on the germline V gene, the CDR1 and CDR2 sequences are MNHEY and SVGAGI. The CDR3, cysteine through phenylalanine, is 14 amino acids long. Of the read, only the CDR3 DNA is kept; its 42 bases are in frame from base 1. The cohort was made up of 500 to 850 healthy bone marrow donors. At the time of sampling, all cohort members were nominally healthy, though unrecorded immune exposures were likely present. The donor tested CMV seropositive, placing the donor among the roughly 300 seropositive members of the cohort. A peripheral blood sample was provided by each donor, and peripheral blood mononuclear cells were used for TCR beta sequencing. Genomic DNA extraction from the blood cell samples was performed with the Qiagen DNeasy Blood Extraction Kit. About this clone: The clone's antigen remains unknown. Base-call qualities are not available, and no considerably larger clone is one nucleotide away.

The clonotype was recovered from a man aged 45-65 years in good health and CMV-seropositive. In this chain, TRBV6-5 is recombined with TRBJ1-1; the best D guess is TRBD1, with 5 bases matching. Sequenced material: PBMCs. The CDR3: CASSSPGGGTEAFF. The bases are TGTGCCAGCAGCTCCCCCGGGGGTGGCACTGAAGCTTTCTTT.